This T cell receptor beta chain stems from a study of cytomegalovirus exposure and HLA in healthy donors. Study observations and caveats: Certain sequence variants were highly shared and formed a cluster, and this cluster was likely a sequencing artifact. Presence/absence analysis assumed near-uniform sequencing depth across donors.

Comments on this clone: Its antigen is undetermined.

Per the germline V gene, CDR1 is SGHTA and CDR2 is FQGTGA. This CDR3 contains 16 residues. Trimming at V came to 1 base and at J to 4 bases, leaving 7 bases not matched to a gene. Amplification used 60 Vbeta primers and 13 Jbeta primers. Method: immunoSEQ multiplex PCR; TCRdb's copy keeps in-frame clones and lacks some. Recorded for this sample: 70,000 to 90,000 clones. The sample was PBMCs. The rearrangement links TRBV7-3 to TRBJ2-3, with TRBD2 matching over 8 bases. The clonotype was recovered from a man aged 18 to 35 in good health and CMV-seropositive. The CDR3 bases are TGTGCCAGCAGCTTAATCGTTGGGCGGGGGGCAGATACGCAGTATTTT. Its protein product is CASSLIVGRGADTQYF.